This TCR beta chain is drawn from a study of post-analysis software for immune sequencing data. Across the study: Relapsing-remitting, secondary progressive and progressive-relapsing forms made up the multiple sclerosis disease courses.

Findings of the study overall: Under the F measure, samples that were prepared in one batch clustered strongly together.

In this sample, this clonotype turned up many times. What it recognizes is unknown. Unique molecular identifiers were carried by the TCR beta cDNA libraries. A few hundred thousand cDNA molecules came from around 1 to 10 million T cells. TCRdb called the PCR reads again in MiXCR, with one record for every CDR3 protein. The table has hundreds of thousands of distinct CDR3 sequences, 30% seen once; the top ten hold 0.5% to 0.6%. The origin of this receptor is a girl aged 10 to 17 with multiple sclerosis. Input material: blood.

CDR3 in DNA: TGTGCCAGCTCACCACCAGATAAGGGCCGCCGGGAGACCCAGTACTTC. Residues: CASSPPDKGRRETQYF. The V gene is TRBV18, the J gene TRBJ2-5; D is ambiguous. Trimming cost V 0 bases and J 5 bases, with 16 bases left between them. The germline gives CDR1 KGHSH, CDR2 LQKENI. CDR3 length: 16 amino acids.